These T cell receptor beta chains were read from a single sample in a study of beta chain features in type 1 diabetes. Method: immunoSEQ multiplex PCR; TCRdb's copy keeps in-frame clones and lacks some. Here the sample spans about 160,000 clones, less than 9.5% being singletons. Material: central memory CD4+ T cells from blood. The receptors here all came from a woman under 30 in good health. CDR3s include the opening cysteine and the closing phenylalanine or tryptophan. Fields, in order: D gene, clone size, V gene, J gene, CDR3 protein, CDR3 DNA. The D gene is left open where the match is weak. Clone size is stated in some rows and not others, as once, few, many or a class when expanded.

d_gene: TRBD2
abundance: few
v_gene: TRBV5-4
j_gene: TRBJ2-1
CDR3aa: CASSHRQGLREMHNEQFF
CDR3nt: TGTGCCAGCAGTCACAGGCAGGGCCTGCGGGAGATGCACAATGAGCAGTTCTTC

d_gene: .
abundance: .
v_gene: TRBV6-5
j_gene: TRBJ1-3
CDR3aa: CASSLSRSSGNTIYF
CDR3nt: TGTGCCAGCAGTCTTTCACGTAGCTCTGGAAACACCATATATTTT

d_gene: TRBD1
abundance: many
v_gene: TRBV5-4
j_gene: TRBJ1-2
CDR3aa: CASRADRGGYGYGYTF
CDR3nt: TGTGCCAGCAGGGCGGACAGGGGAGGGTATGGCTATGGCTACACCTTC

d_gene: TRBD1
abundance: .
v_gene: TRBV2
j_gene: TRBJ2-7
CDR3aa: CASSEQGDEQYF
CDR3nt: TGTGCCAGCAGTGAACAGGGGGACGAGCAGTACTTC

d_gene: .
abundance: few
v_gene: TRBV10-3
j_gene: TRBJ1-1
CDR3aa: CAISERGGNTEAFF
CDR3nt: TGTGCCATCAGTGAGCGGGGGGGGAACACTGAAGCTTTCTTT

d_gene: TRBD1
abundance: once
v_gene: TRBV2
j_gene: TRBJ2-7
CDR3aa: CASSVDRGLSYEQYF
CDR3nt: TGTGCCAGCAGTGTTGACAGGGGGCTCTCCTACGAGCAGTACTTC

d_gene: .
abundance: .
v_gene: TRBV7-9
j_gene: TRBJ1-3
CDR3aa: CASSPTGTPGYSGNTIYF
CDR3nt: TGTGCCAGCAGCCCCACCGGGACACCCGGTTACTCTGGAAACACCATATATTTT

d_gene: TRBD2
abundance: .
v_gene: TRBV28
j_gene: TRBJ2-1
CDR3aa: CASRNLAGDNEQFF
CDR3nt: TGTGCCAGCAGGAACCTAGCGGGGGACAATGAGCAGTTCTTC

d_gene: .
abundance: few
v_gene: TRBV7-2
j_gene: TRBJ1-1
CDR3aa: CASSFLPNRNTEAFF
CDR3nt: TGTGCCAGCAGCTTCTTACCTAACCGGAACACTGAAGCTTTCTTT

d_gene: TRBD1
abundance: many
v_gene: TRBV4-3
j_gene: TRBJ2-5
CDR3aa: CASSQDAQGSTQYF
CDR3nt: TGCGCCAGCAGCCAAGACGCACAGGGGAGCACCCAGTACTTC

d_gene: TRBD1
abundance: .
v_gene: TRBV30
j_gene: TRBJ2-5
CDR3aa: CAWTRTGGRETQYF
CDR3nt: TGTGCCTGGACCCGGACAGGGGGGAGGGAGACCCAGTACTTC

d_gene: TRBD2
abundance: .
v_gene: TRBV5-1
j_gene: TRBJ2-3
CDR3aa: CASSLPGGPSTDTQYF
CDR3nt: TGCGCCAGCAGCTTGCCGGGGGGGCCGAGCACAGATACGCAGTATTTT